This TCR beta chain was sequenced in a study of T cell responses to AZD1222 COVID-19 vaccine. TCRdb's table, derived via immunoSEQ multiplex PCR, lists solely in-frame clones and lacks some. The data contain some 170,000 clones, over 80% of them seen just once; the ten biggest clones take up about 4.3%. Study results and caveats: Samples come after the peak T cell response, not at day 14.

This CDR3 has 15 amino acids. The germline gives CDR1 MNHEY, CDR2 SVGEGT. V dropped 4 bases and J dropped 5 bases, with 17 bases sitting between them. To note about this clone: Its antigen is currently unknown.

Source: peripheral blood, taken 28 days after the second dose of the MenACWY control vaccine. The rearrangement joins TRBV6-2 or TRBV6-3 to TRBJ1-2; D perhaps matches TRBD1 (5 bases). The clonotype comes from an adult who received the MenACWY meningococcal vaccine as a control. CDR3 loop: CASSFLQASYYGYTF. The CDR3 DNA is TGTGCCAGCAGTTTCCTACAGGCCTCATATTATGGCTACACCTTC.